This TCR beta chain was sequenced for a study of blood T cell repertoires in COVID-19. Overall study: Samples of COVID-19 (acute and convalescent) were obtained from the United States, Italy and Spain. The cDNA or gDNA used as material had been derived from T cells, B-cell-depleted T cells, or PBMCs.

Germline V CDR1 and CDR2: MNHEY, SVGAGI. V lost 4 bases and J lost 7; bases outside the gene matches: 9. The CDR3 runs 16 residues. The table came from immunoSEQ multiplex PCR; TCRdb's copy has only in-frame clones and leaves some out. The sample has under 300,000 clones; roughly nine tenths are singletons. Sequencing input: peripheral blood. The receptor was isolated from a woman between 40 and 50 years old who had recovered from COVID-19. This chain links TRBV6-5 with TRBJ2-1, with 11 bases that match TRBD2. The CDR3 loop reads CASSSILAGGFNEQFF. Written as DNA, the CDR3 is TGTGCCAGCAGTTCGATTCTAGCGGGGGGCTTTAATGAGCAGTTCTTC.